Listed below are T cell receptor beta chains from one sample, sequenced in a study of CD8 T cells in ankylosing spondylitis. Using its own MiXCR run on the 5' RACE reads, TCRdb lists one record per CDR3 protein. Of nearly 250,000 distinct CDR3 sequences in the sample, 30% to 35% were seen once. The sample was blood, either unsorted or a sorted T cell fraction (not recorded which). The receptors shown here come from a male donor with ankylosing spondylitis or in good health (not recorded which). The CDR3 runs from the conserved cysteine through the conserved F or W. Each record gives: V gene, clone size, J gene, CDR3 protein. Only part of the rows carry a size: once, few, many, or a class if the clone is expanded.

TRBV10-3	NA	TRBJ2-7	CAIGGMGNPYEQYF
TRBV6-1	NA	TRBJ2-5	CSSSGGTGGAETQYF
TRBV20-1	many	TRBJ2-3	CSASFEGQDTQYF
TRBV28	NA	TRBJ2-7	CASSLSPQGSTEQYF
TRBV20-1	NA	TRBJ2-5	CSAHGLAGAKAQETQYF
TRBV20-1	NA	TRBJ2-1	CSARDEPYNEQFF
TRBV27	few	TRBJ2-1	CASSPHIAYNEQFF
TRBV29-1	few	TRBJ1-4	CSVGLQGSNEKLFF
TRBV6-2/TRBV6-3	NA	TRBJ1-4	CASSSTHRGPEKLFF
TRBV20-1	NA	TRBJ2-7	CSARGTDYFYEQYF
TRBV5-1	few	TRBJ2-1	CASSPRGGAISYNEQFF
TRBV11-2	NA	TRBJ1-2	CASSSVQGLADGYTF
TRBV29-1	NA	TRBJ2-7	CSVGAGPLNSYEQYF
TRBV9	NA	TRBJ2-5	CASSQGAGTQYF
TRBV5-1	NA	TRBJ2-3	CASSLAPAGGKDTQYF
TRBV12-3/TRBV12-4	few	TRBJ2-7	CASSLMQGGEQYF
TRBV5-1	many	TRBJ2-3	CASSLGLSTDTQYF
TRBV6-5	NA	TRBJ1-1	CASSYGRAGTEAFF
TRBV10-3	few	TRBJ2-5	CAISESSKETQYF
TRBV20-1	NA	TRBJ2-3	CSAVHLAGGPRDTQYF
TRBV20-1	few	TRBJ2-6	CSAPHPRDSGANVLTF
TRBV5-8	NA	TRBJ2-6	CASSFDRGLRGANVLTF
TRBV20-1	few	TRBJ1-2	CSARGLTSGRYGYTF
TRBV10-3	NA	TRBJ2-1	CAISGLAGGLPNEQFF
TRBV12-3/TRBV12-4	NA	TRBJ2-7	CASSLDRGTYEQYF
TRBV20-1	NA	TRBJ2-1	CSARWGPEQFF
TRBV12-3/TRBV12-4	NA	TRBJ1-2	CASSLEEGSVVYGYTF
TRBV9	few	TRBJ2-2	CASSTRPGTADTGELFF
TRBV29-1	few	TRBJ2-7	CSVEEGDTYEQYF
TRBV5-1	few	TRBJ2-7	CASSLFAPGPQAYEQYF
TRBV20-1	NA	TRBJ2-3	CSALPSGPQGDTQYF